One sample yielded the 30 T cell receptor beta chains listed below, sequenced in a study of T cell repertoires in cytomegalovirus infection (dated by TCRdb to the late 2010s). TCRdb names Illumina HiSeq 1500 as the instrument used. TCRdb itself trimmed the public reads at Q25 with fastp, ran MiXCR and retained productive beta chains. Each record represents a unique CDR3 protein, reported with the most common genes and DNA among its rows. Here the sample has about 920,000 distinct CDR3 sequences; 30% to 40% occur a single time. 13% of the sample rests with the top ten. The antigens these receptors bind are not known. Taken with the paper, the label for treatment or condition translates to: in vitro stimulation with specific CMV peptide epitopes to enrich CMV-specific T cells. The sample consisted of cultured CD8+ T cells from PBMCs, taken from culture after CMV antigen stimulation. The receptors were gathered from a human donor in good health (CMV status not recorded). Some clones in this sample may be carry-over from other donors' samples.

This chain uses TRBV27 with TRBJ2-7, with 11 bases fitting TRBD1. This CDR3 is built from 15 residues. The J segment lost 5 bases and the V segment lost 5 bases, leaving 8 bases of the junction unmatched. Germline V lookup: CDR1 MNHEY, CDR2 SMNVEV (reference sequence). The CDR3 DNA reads TGTGCCAGCAGTACCCGGGACAGGGGGATCCACGAGCAGTACTTC. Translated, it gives CASSTRDRGIHEQYF.

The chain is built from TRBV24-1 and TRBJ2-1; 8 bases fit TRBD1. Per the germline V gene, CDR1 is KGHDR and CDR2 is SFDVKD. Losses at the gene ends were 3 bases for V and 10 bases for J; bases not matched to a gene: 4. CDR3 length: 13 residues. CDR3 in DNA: TGTGCCACCAGTGATATGACAGGGGTCGAGCAGTTCTTC. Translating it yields CATSDMTGVEQFF.

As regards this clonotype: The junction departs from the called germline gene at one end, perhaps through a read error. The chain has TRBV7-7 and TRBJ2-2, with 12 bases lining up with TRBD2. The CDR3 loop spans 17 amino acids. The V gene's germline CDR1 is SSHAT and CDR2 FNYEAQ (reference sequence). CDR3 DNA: TGTGCTAGCAGCCCCAGGACTAGCGGGATGGGCACCGGGGAGCTGTTTTTT. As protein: CASSPRTSGMGTGELFF.

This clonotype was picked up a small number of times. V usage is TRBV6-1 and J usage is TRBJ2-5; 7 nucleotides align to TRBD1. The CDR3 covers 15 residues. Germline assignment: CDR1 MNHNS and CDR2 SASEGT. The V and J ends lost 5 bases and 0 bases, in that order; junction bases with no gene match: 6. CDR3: CASSLKGQHQETQYF. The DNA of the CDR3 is TGTGCCAGCAGTCTTAAGGGACAGCACCAAGAGACCCAGTACTTC.

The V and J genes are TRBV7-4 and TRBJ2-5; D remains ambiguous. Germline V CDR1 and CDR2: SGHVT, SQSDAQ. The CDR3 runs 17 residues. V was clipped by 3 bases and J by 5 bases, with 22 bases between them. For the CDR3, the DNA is TGTGCCAGCAGCTTTAGTGTACGACATCAAGATTTGGAGACCCAGTACTTC. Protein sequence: CASSFSVRHQDLETQYF. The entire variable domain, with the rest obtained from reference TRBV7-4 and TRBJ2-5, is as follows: GAGVSQSPRYKVAKRGRDVALRCDSISGHVTLYWYRQTLGQGSEVLTYSQSDAQRDKSGRPSGRFSAERPERSVSTLKIQRTEQGDSAVYLCASSFSVRHQDLETQYFGPGTRLLVL.

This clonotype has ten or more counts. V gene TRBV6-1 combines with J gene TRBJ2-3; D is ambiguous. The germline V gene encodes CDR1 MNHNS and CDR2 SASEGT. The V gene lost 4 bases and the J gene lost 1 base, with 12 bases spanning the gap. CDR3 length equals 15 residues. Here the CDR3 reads CASSVEEIGTDTQYF. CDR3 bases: TGTGCCAGCAGTGTGGAAGAGATCGGCACAGATACGCAGTATTTT.

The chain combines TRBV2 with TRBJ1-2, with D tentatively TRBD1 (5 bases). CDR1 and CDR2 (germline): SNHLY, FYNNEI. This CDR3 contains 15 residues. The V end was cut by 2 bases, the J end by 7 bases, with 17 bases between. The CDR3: CASSEHQGFIAGYTF. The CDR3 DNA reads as TGTGCCAGCAGTGAACACCAGGGATTTATTGCTGGCTACACCTTC.

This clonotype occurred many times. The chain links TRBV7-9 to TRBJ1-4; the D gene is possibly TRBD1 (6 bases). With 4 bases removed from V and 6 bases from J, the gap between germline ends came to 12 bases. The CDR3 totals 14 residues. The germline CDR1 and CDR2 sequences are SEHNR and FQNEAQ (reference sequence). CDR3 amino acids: CASSSTGHHEKLFF. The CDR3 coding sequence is TGTGCCAGCAGCTCGACAGGCCACCATGAAAAACTGTTTTTT. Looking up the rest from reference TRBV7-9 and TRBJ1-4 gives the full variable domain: DTGVSQNPRHKITKRGQNVTFRCDPISEHNRLYWYRQTLGQGPEFLTYFQNEAQLEKSRLLSDRFSAERPKGSFSTLEIQRTEQGDSAMYLCASSSTGHHEKLFFGSGTQLSVL.

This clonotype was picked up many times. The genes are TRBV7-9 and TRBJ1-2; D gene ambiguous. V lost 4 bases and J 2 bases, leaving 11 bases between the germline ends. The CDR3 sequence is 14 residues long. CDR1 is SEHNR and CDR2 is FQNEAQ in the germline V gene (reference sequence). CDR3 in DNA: TGTGCCAGCAGCTCGGGAGGCGGAAACTATGGCTACACCTTC. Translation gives CASSSGGGNYGYTF. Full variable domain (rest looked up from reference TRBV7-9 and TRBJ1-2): DTGVSQNPRHKITKRGQNVTFRCDPISEHNRLYWYRQTLGQGPEFLTYFQNEAQLEKSRLLSDRFSAERPKGSFSTLEIQRTEQGDSAMYLCASSSGGGNYGYTFGSGTRLTVV.

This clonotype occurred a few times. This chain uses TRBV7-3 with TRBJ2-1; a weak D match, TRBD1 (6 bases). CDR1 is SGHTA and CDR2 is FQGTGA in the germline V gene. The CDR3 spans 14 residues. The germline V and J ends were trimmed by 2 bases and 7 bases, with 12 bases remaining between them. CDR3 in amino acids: CASSLGQGTNEQFF. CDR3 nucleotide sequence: TGTGCCAGCAGCTTAGGCCAAGGGACAAATGAGCAGTTCTTC.

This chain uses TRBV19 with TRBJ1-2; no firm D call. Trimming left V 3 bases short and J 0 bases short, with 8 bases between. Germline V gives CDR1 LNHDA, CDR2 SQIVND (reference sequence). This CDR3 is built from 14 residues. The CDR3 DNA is TGTGCCAGTAGTATTTGGAGCTCTAACTATGGCTACACCTTC. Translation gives CASSIWSSNYGYTF.

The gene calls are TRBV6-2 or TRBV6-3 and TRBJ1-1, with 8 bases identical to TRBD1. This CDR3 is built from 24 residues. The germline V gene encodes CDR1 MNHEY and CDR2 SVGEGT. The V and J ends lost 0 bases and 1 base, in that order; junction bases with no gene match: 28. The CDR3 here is CASSYSGEAGQDILPYIGNTEAFF. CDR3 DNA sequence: TGTGCCAGCAGTTACTCCGGTGAAGCGGGACAGGACATCCTGCCGTATATAGGGAACACTGAAGCTTTCTTT.

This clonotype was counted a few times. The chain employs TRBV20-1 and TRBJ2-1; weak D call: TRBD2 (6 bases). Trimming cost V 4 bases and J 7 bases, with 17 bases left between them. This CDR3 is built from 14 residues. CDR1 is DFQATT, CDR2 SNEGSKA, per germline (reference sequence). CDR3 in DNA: TGCAGTGCTATGGCGGGGACGAATTTTAATGAGCAGTTCTTC. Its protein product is CSAMAGTNFNEQFF.

CDR3 coding DNA: TGTGCCAGCAGCTTATCGTTCAGTGATAGCGGGGAGAACACCGGGGAGCTGTTTTTT. Translating it yields CASSLSFSDSGENTGELFF. This chain uses TRBV7-9 with TRBJ2-2; 8 nucleotides line up with TRBD2. This CDR3 has 19 residues. The germline V gene has CDR1 SEHNR and CDR2 FQNEAQ (reference sequence). V was clipped by 2 bases and J by 1 base; unmatched bases: 12.

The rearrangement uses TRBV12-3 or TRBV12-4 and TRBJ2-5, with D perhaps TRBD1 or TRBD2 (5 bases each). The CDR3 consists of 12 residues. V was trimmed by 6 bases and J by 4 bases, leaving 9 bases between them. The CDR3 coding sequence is TGTGCCAGCAGCGAGGGGTTAGAGACCCAGTACTTC. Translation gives CASSEGLETQYF.

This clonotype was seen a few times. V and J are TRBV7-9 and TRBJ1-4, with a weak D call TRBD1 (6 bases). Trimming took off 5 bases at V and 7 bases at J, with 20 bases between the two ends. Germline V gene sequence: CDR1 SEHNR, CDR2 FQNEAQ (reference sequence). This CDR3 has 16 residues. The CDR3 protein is CASSALTRGRFEKLFF. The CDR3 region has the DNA TGTGCCAGCAGCGCACTGACCAGGGGTCGATTTGAAAAACTGTTTTTT. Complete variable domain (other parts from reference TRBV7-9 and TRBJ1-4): DTGVSQNPRHKITKRGQNVTFRCDPISEHNRLYWYRQTLGQGPEFLTYFQNEAQLEKSRLLSDRFSAERPKGSFSTLEIQRTEQGDSAMYLCASSALTRGRFEKLFFGSGTQLSVL.

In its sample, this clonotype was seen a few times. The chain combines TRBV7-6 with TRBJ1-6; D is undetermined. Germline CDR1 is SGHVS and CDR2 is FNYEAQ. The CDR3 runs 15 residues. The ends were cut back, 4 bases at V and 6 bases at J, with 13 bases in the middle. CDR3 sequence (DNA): TGTGCCAGCAGCTCGGACCTTGGTCTTAATTCACCCCTCCACTTT. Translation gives CASSSDLGLNSPLHF.

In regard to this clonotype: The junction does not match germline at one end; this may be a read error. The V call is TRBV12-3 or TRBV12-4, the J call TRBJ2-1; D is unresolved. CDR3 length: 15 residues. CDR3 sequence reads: CANSLSPDNYNEQFF. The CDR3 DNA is TGTGCCAACAGTTTGTCCCCTGACAACTACAATGAGCAGTTCTTC.

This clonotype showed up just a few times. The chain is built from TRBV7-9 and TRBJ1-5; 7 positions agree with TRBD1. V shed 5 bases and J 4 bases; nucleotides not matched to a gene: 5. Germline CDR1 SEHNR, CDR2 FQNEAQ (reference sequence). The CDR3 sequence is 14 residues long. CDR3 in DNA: TGTGCCAGCAGCAGCGGGACAGAGAATCAGCCCCAGCATTTT. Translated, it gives CASSSGTENQPQHF.

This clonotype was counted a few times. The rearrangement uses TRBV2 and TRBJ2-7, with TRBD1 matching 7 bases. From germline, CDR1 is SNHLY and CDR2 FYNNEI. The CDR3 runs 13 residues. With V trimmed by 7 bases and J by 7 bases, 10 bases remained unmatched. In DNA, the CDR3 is TGTGCCAGCAAAAGGGCAGGGGGTCGAGAGCAGTACGTC. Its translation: CASKRAGGREQYV.

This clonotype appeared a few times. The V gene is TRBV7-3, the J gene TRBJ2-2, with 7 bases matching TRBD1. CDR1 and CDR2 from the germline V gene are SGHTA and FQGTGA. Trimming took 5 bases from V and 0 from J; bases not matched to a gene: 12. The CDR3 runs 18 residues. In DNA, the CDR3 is TGTGCCAGCAGCCCCCGACAGGGCGTTAGTACGAACACCGGGGAGCTGTTTTTT. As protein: CASSPRQGVSTNTGELFF.

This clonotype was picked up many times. This CDR3 is CASSLEMGRETGELFF. CDR3 sequence (DNA): TGTGCCAGCAGCCTCGAAATGGGGCGAGAAACCGGGGAGCTGTTTTTT. The V gene is TRBV7-6, the J gene TRBJ2-2; weak D call: TRBD1 (5 bases). Trimming left V 5 bases short and J 5 bases short, with 18 bases between. CDR3 length equals 16 residues. Germline CDR1 is SGHVS and CDR2 is FNYEAQ.

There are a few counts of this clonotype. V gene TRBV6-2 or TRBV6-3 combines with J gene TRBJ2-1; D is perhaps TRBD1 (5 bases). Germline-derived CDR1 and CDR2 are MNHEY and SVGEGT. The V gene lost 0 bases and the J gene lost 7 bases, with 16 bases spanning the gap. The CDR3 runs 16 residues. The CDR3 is CASSYSISQGRNEQFF. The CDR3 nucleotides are TGTGCCAGCAGTTACTCGATCTCGCAGGGCCGTAATGAGCAGTTCTTC.

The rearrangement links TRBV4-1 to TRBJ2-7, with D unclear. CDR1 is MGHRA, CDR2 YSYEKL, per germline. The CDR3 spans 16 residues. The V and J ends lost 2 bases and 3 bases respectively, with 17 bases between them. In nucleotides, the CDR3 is TGCGCCAGCAGCCAATATGATCAGGACGGATACTACGAGCAGTACTTC. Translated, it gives CASSQYDQDGYYEQYF.

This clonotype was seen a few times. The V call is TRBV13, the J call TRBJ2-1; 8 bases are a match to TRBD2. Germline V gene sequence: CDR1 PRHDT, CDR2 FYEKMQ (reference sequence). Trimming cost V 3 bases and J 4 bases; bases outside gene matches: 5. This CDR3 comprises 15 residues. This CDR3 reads CASSLHSGTYNEQFF. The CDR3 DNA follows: TGTGCCAGCAGCTTGCATAGCGGGACTTACAATGAGCAGTTCTTC.

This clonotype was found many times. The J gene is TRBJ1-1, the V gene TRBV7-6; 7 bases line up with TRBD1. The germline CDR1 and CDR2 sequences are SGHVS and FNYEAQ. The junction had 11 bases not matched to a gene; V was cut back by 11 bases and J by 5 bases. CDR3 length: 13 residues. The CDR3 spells CASTGPSDTEAFF. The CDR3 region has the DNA TGTGCCTCGACAGGGCCATCAGATACTGAAGCTTTCTTT.

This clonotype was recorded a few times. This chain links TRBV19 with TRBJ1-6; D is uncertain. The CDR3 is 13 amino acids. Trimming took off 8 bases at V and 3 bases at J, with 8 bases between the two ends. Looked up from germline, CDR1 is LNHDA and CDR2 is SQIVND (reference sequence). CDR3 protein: CASGIVYNSPLHF. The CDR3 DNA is TGTGCCAGTGGCATAGTCTATAATTCACCCCTCCACTTT.

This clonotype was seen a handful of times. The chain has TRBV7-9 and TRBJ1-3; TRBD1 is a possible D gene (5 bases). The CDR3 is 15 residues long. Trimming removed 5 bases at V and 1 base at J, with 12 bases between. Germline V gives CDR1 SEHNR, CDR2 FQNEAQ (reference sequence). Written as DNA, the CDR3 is TGTGCCAGCAGCCTAAAGGGGCAATCTGGAAACACCATATATTTT. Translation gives CASSLKGQSGNTIYF.

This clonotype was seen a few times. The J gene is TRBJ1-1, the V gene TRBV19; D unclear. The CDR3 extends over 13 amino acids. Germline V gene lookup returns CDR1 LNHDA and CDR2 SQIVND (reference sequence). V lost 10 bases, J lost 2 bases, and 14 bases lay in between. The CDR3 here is CAIASGPNTEAFF. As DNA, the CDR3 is TGTGCCATCGCTAGCGGTCCCAACACTGAAGCTTTCTTT.

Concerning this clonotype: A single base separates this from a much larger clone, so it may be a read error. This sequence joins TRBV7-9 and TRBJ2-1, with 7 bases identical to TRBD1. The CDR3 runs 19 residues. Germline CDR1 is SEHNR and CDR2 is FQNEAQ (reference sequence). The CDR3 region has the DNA TGTACCAGCAGCCCCGGACAGGCCTTTGGACCCGGCCTTTACAATGAGCAGTTCTTC. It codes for CTSSPGQAFGPGLYNEQFF.